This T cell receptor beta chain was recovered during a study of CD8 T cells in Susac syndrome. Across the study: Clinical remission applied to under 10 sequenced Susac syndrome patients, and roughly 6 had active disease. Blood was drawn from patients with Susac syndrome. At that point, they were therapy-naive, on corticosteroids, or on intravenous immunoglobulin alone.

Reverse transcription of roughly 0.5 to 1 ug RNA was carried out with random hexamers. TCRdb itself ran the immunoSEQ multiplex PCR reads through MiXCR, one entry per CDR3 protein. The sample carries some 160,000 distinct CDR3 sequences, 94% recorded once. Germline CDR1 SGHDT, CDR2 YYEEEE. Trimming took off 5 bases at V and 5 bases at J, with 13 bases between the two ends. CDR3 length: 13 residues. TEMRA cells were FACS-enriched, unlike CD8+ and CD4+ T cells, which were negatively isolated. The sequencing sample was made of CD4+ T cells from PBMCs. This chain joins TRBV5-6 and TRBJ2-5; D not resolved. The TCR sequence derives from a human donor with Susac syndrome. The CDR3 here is CASSREVAETQYF. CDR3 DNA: TGTGCCAGCAGTCGCGAAGTAGCCGAGACCCAGTACTTC.